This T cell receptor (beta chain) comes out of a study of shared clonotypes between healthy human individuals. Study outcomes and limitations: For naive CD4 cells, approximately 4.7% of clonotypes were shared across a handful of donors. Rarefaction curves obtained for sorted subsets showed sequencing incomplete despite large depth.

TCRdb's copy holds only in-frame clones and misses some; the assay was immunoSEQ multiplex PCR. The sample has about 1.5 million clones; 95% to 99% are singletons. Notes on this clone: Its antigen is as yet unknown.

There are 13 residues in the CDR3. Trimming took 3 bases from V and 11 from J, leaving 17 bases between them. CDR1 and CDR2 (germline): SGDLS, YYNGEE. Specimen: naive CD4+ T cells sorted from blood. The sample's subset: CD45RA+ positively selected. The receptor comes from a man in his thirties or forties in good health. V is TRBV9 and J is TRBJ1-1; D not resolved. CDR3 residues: CASSAVERSAAFF. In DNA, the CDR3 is TGTGCCAGCAGCGCAGTGGAGAGGAGTGCTGCTTTCTTT.